Listed below are T cell receptor beta chains from one sample, sequenced in a study of early T cells in non-severe SARS-CoV-2 infection. TCRdb redid the calling of the 5' RACE reads with MiXCR, one entry per CDR3 protein. Of about 50,000 distinct CDR3 sequences in the sample, about 12% were seen once. The sample in question was whole blood, obtained at baseline. These TCRs come from an adult who was a healthcare worker with PCR-confirmed SARS-CoV-2 infection or an uninfected control (not recorded which). Both conserved end residues are part of each CDR3. Size is stated for part of the rows, as once, few or many counts, or as a class when the clone is expanded.

clone size: .; J gene: TRBJ2-1; V gene: TRBV6-2/TRBV6-3; CDR3 protein: CASSLTDIEQFF
clone size: .; J gene: TRBJ2-1; V gene: TRBV28; CDR3 protein: CASRTPGQGWGEQFF
clone size: few; J gene: TRBJ1-1; V gene: TRBV10-1; CDR3 protein: CASSPQGRTEAFF
clone size: many; J gene: TRBJ2-2; V gene: TRBV7-9; CDR3 protein: CASSETSGRGYRTGELFF
clone size: .; J gene: TRBJ2-7; V gene: TRBV29-1; CDR3 protein: CSVHKGPYEQYF
clone size: few; J gene: TRBJ2-1; V gene: TRBV28; CDR3 protein: CASSVSGRPGSYNEQFF
clone size: .; J gene: TRBJ2-3; V gene: TRBV19; CDR3 protein: CASATSGGPTDTQYF
clone size: few; J gene: TRBJ2-7; V gene: TRBV29-1; CDR3 protein: CSVGTGTSEQYF
clone size: .; J gene: TRBJ2-7; V gene: TRBV12-3/TRBV12-4; CDR3 protein: CASSRTDKGEQYF
clone size: many; J gene: TRBJ2-5; V gene: TRBV7-9; CDR3 protein: CASSLALRLTAQETQYF
clone size: few; J gene: TRBJ1-2; V gene: TRBV7-9; CDR3 protein: CASQGYGYTF
clone size: few; J gene: TRBJ2-1; V gene: TRBV7-9; CDR3 protein: CASSVRESSYNEQFF
clone size: few; J gene: TRBJ2-7; V gene: TRBV11-2; CDR3 protein: CASSLRAYEQYF
clone size: many; J gene: TRBJ1-2; V gene: TRBV28; CDR3 protein: CASTNSPGVGSYGYTF
clone size: .; J gene: TRBJ2-1; V gene: TRBV6-2/TRBV6-3; CDR3 protein: CASSDPGQRQFF
clone size: .; J gene: TRBJ2-1; V gene: TRBV6-5; CDR3 protein: CASSSPSPYNEQFF
clone size: .; J gene: TRBJ2-7; V gene: TRBV18; CDR3 protein: CASSPTGFEQYF
clone size: .; J gene: TRBJ2-1; V gene: TRBV15; CDR3 protein: CATSRERSSYNEQFF
clone size: .; J gene: TRBJ2-2; V gene: TRBV7-2; CDR3 protein: CASSLTTRRQGPAGELFF
clone size: .; J gene: TRBJ2-6; V gene: TRBV10-3; CDR3 protein: CAIARGSAANVLTF
clone size: .; J gene: TRBJ1-6; V gene: TRBV11-2; CDR3 protein: CASSLGGSNSPLHF
clone size: few; J gene: TRBJ1-2; V gene: TRBV6-6; CDR3 protein: CASSYSTANYGYTF
clone size: many; J gene: TRBJ2-7; V gene: TRBV7-2; CDR3 protein: CASSLGAGVPPEQYF
clone size: few; J gene: TRBJ2-3; V gene: TRBV21-1; CDR3 protein: CASSKYRDHDTDTQYF
clone size: .; J gene: TRBJ2-1; V gene: TRBV3-1; CDR3 protein: CASSVANEQFF
clone size: few; J gene: TRBJ2-7; V gene: TRBV11-2; CDR3 protein: CASSSDRGGYEQYF
clone size: .; J gene: TRBJ2-7; V gene: TRBV12-3/TRBV12-4; CDR3 protein: CASSPRLAGAYEQYF
clone size: .; J gene: TRBJ2-1; V gene: TRBV6-2/TRBV6-3; CDR3 protein: CASSYTGLAGSSYNEQFF
clone size: many; J gene: TRBJ2-6; V gene: TRBV6-4; CDR3 protein: CASSDSGAGANVLTF
clone size: medium-sized; J gene: TRBJ1-1; V gene: TRBV7-6; CDR3 protein: CASSLAGGQMNTEAFF
clone size: .; J gene: TRBJ2-7; V gene: TRBV14; CDR3 protein: CASSRLAGGDEQYF
clone size: few; J gene: TRBJ2-1; V gene: TRBV7-3; CDR3 protein: CASSLVSGLSSYNEQFF
clone size: few; J gene: TRBJ2-2; V gene: TRBV20-1; CDR3 protein: CSAKTPGELFF
clone size: many; J gene: TRBJ2-7; V gene: TRBV11-2; CDR3 protein: CASSLDRGPSYEQYF
clone size: .; J gene: TRBJ1-1; V gene: TRBV6-5; CDR3 protein: CASRPDRTYGAEAFF
clone size: .; J gene: TRBJ2-5; V gene: TRBV4-3; CDR3 protein: CASSQGLAGQETQYF
clone size: .; J gene: TRBJ2-3; V gene: TRBV11-2; CDR3 protein: CASSVGLAGAWADTQYF
clone size: few; J gene: TRBJ1-1; V gene: TRBV5-1; CDR3 protein: CASSQGQIEKAFF
clone size: .; J gene: TRBJ2-2; V gene: TRBV7-8; CDR3 protein: CASSLVGVRDTGELFF
clone size: .; J gene: TRBJ1-5; V gene: TRBV7-2; CDR3 protein: CASSTQQNQPQHF
clone size: few; J gene: TRBJ1-6; V gene: TRBV4-2; CDR3 protein: CASSQDVDGNSPLHF
clone size: .; J gene: TRBJ2-5; V gene: TRBV7-9; CDR3 protein: CASSLPSDTSQETQYF
clone size: many; J gene: TRBJ2-1; V gene: TRBV4-3; CDR3 protein: CASSQDLAGSNEQFF
clone size: few; J gene: TRBJ2-4; V gene: TRBV24-1; CDR3 protein: CATSREGNIQYF
clone size: .; J gene: TRBJ2-7; V gene: TRBV6-2/TRBV6-3; CDR3 protein: CASSYGPPSDRGSLFSYEQYF
clone size: few; J gene: TRBJ2-3; V gene: TRBV7-9; CDR3 protein: CASSFRPSRDYPTDTQYF
clone size: .; J gene: TRBJ2-2; V gene: TRBV4-2; CDR3 protein: CASRPSGRAGDSYTGELFF
clone size: few; J gene: TRBJ2-3; V gene: TRBV18; CDR3 protein: CASSPTRQNGDTQYF
clone size: few; J gene: TRBJ2-5; V gene: TRBV27; CDR3 protein: CASSLTGLKTQYF
clone size: few; J gene: TRBJ2-7; V gene: TRBV9; CDR3 protein: CASSRGDLREQYF
clone size: few; J gene: TRBJ2-5; V gene: TRBV29-1; CDR3 protein: CSVEDLSGVLIETQYF